The 25 T cell receptor beta chains in this list originate from one sample, sequenced in a study of OX40 agonist ivuxolimab in advanced cancers. The data were produced by immunoSEQ multiplex PCR, yet TCRdb's version contains in-frame clones alone and is incomplete. Of about 55,000 clones in the sample, around 88% are singletons; the top ten hold 10% to 15%. This material consisted of CD4+ or CD8+ T cells sorted from blood, taken in a trial of the OX40 agonist ivuxolimab. These receptors originate from an adult with an advanced solid tumor such as melanoma, head and neck, liver or kidney cancer.

This chain joins TRBV2 and TRBJ2-7; 10 nucleotides match TRBD1. From germline, CDR1 is SNHLY and CDR2 FYNNEI. This CDR3 has 14 amino acids. V gave up 5 bases and J gave up 3 bases; unmatched junction bases: 4. CDR3 nucleotides: TGTGCCAGCAGTACCGGGACAGGGGACTACGAGCAGTACTTC. Amino acids: CASSTGTGDYEQYF.

V gene TRBV14 combines with J gene TRBJ1-2; the D is unclear. This CDR3 is built from 14 residues. Germline lookup yields CDR1 SGHDN and CDR2 FVKESK. V shed 0 bases and J shed 0 bases, with 5 bases lying between them. CDR3 region: CASSQDRANYGYTF. Here the CDR3 DNA reads TGTGCCAGCAGCCAAGACCGCGCTAACTATGGCTACACCTTC. The entire variable domain, with the rest obtained from reference TRBV14 and TRBJ1-2, is as follows: EAGVTQFPSHSVIEKGQTVTLRCDPISGHDNLYWYRRVMGKEIKFLLHFVKESKQDESGMPNNRFLAERTGGTYSTLKVQPAELEDSGVYFCASSQDRANYGYTFGSGTRLTVV.

The chain joins TRBV15 to TRBJ1-5, with D unclear. Germline V CDR1 and CDR2: LNHNV, YYDKDF (reference sequence). The CDR3 contains 15 residues. V lost 0 bases, J lost 1 base, and 7 bases lay in between. The CDR3 DNA is TGTGCCACCAGCAGAGAACTTTTAAGCAATCAGCCCCAGCATTTT. This codes for CATSRELLSNQPQHF.

This sequence joins TRBV6-5 and TRBJ1-1, with TRBD1 matching over 7 bases. CDR3 length equals 13 residues. Germline V gene sequence: CDR1 MNHEY, CDR2 SVGAGI. Trimming at V came to 8 bases and at J to 5 bases, leaving 8 bases not matched to a gene. CDR3 coding DNA: TGTGCCAGCTTCTTACAGGGGAGGACTGAAGCTTTCTTT. This codes for CASFLQGRTEAFF.

V gene TRBV2 combines with J gene TRBJ2-7; D is undetermined. Deletions cut 2 bases from V and 1 base from J, with 12 bases between. This CDR3 is built from 15 residues. Germline-derived CDR1 and CDR2 are SNHLY and FYNNEI. The CDR3 bases are TGTGCCAGCAGTGAAAATTTGTCAAGGTCCTACGAGCAGTACTTC. This translates into CASSENLSRSYEQYF.

The chain combines TRBV2 with TRBJ2-7, with 7 positions matching TRBD1. Per germline, CDR1 SNHLY and CDR2 FYNNEI. The V gene end was trimmed by 4 bases and the J gene end by 3 bases; junction bases not matched to a gene: 6. This CDR3 spans 14 amino acids. Written as DNA, the CDR3 is TGTGCCAGCAGTGTGTGGACAGGTGACTACGAGCAGTACTTC. It specifies CASSVWTGDYEQYF.

V gene TRBV4-2 combines with J gene TRBJ2-7, with D possibly being TRBD1 (6 bases). V was cut by 3 bases and J by 6 bases, with 9 bases left in between. The CDR3 has 12 amino acids. Germline V lookup: CDR1 LGHNA, CDR2 YNFKEQ. The CDR3 DNA sequence: TGTGCCAGCAGCCACCAGACAGGCGAGCAGTACTTC. It encodes CASSHQTGEQYF.

The CDR3 reads CASSRLRGGTTDTQYF. CDR3 sequence (DNA): TGCGCCAGCAGCCGATTGCGCGGGGGGACCACAGATACGCAGTATTTT. The V gene is TRBV4-3, the J gene TRBJ2-3; TRBD2 matches 8 bases. The CDR3 runs to 16 residues. The V segment lost 4 bases and the J segment 2 bases; nucleotides outside the gene matches: 8. The germline CDR1 and CDR2 sequences are LGHNA and YSLEER.

The V call is TRBV5-6, the J call TRBJ2-1; D unclear. Germline V gene lookup returns CDR1 SGHDT and CDR2 YYEEEE. V was cut by 0 bases and J by 5 bases, with 6 bases left in between. CDR3 length: 13 amino acids. The CDR3 bases are TGTGCCAGCAGCTTGGCCCGGGACAATGAGCAGTTCTTC. As protein: CASSLARDNEQFF.

In DNA, the CDR3 is TGTGCCAGCAGCTTGTTCGGACTGGTCTCTGGAAACACCATATATTTT. This encodes CASSLFGLVSGNTIYF. The chain combines TRBV5-8 with TRBJ1-3; the D is unclear. CDR1 and CDR2 (germline): SGHTS, YDEGEE. V dropped 1 base and J dropped 0 bases, with 11 bases sitting between them. This CDR3 region has 16 residues.

This rearrangement joins TRBV6-5 to TRBJ2-3, with D uncertain. Per germline, CDR1 MNHEY and CDR2 SVGAGI. Trimming removed 5 bases at V and 0 bases at J, with 3 bases between. The CDR3 spans 12 residues. The chain's CDR3 is CASSHSTDTQYF. In nucleotides, the CDR3 is TGTGCCAGCAGTCACAGCACAGATACGCAGTATTTT.

CDR3: CASSDGTQPQHF. As DNA, the CDR3 is TGTGCCAGCAGTGACGGGACTCAGCCCCAGCATTTT. This sequence joins TRBV6-1 and TRBJ1-5; tentative D call: TRBD1 (5 bases). In germline, CDR1 is MNHNS, CDR2 SASEGT. V lost 3 bases and J 6 bases, leaving 6 bases between the germline ends. This CDR3 spans 12 amino acids.

Turning to this clone: The conserved phenylalanine or tryptophan normally closing the CDR3 is absent here, so this likely arose from a read error. The chain carries TRBV6-6 and TRBJ1-6, with D uncertain. Trimming took 0 bases from V and 10 from J, leaving 13 bases between them. This CDR3 comprises 15 residues. CDR1 is MNHNY, CDR2 SVGAGI, per germline (reference sequence). DNA of the CDR3: TGTGCCAGCAGTTACTCAAGTGAGACGGGCTCACCCCTCCACCTT. It specifies CASSYSSETGSPLHL.

V usage is TRBV9 and J usage is TRBJ1-2; TRBD1 matches at 7 bases. Looked up from germline, CDR1 is SGDLS and CDR2 is YYNGEE. This CDR3 is 15 amino acids long. V lost 3 bases and J lost 0; bases outside the gene matches: 5. Here the CDR3 reads CASSDTGTANYGYTF. DNA of the CDR3: TGTGCCAGCAGCGACACCGGGACAGCTAACTATGGCTACACCTTC.

This chain joins TRBV7-2 and TRBJ1-1; D is unclear. The CDR3 totals 15 residues. Deletions cut 1 base from V and 3 bases from J, with 12 bases between. The germline V gene encodes CDR1 SGHTA and CDR2 FQGNSA. The CDR3 DNA is TGTGCCAGCAGCTTAGTCCCGTCGAGCTACACTGAAGCTTTCTTT. Protein product: CASSLVPSSYTEAFF.

The gene calls are TRBV27 and TRBJ2-7, with no clear D. Germline V CDR1 and CDR2: MNHEY, SMNVEV (reference sequence). The CDR3 has 13 amino acids. V was trimmed by 4 bases and J by 4 bases, leaving 11 bases between them. This chain's CDR3 is CASSSGSRYEQYF. The DNA for the CDR3 is TGTGCCAGCAGTTCGGGTAGTCGGTACGAGCAGTACTTC.

This chain connects TRBV9 to TRBJ2-7; 7 nucleotides match TRBD1. The J segment lost 4 bases and the V segment lost 4 bases, leaving 11 bases of the junction unmatched. CDR3 size: 15 residues. CDR1 SGDLS and CDR2 YYNGEE come from the germline V gene. CDR3 in amino acids: CASSPPDRDDYEQYF. The CDR3 coding sequence is TGTGCCAGCAGCCCTCCAGACAGGGATGATTACGAGCAGTACTTC. Variable domain in full (rest from reference TRBV9 and TRBJ2-7): DSGVTQTPKHLITATGQRVTLRCSPRSGDLSVYWYQQSLDQGLQFLIQYYNGEERAKGNILERFSAQQFPDLHSELNLSSLELGDSALYFCASSPPDRDDYEQYFGPGTRLTVT.

The chain recombines TRBV5-1 with TRBJ1-3; D is uncertain. This CDR3 spans 15 amino acids. The germline V and J ends were trimmed by 4 bases and 8 bases, with 19 bases remaining between them. Germline CDR1 SGHRS, CDR2 YFSETQ. The CDR3 region is CASSDGAQARDTIYF. In DNA form, the CDR3 reads TGCGCCAGCAGCGACGGAGCTCAGGCTCGGGACACCATATATTTT.

CDR3: CASSDRQLGTYTQYF. DNA for the CDR3: TGCGCCAGCAGTGATCGGCAGCTGGGAACATATACGCAGTATTTT. The chain recombines TRBV10-1 with TRBJ2-3; D is undetermined. This CDR3 comprises 15 residues. Germline assignment: CDR1 WNHNN and CDR2 SYGVQD (reference sequence). V gave up 3 bases and J gave up 7 bases, with 17 bases separating them.

This clone is labeled medium-sized (0.01 to 0.1%). The chain links TRBV5-8 to TRBJ1-1; D is unresolved. This CDR3 comprises 16 residues. Trimming stripped 0 bases from V and 2 bases from J, with 14 bases between. Per the germline V gene, CDR1 is SGHTS and CDR2 is YDEGEE. In DNA, the CDR3 is TGTGCCAGCAGCTTGGGGAGTACGGACCTCAACACTGAAGCTTTCTTT. Its protein is CASSLGSTDLNTEAFF.

The J gene is TRBJ2-5, the V gene TRBV14; D is uncertain. The V gene's germline CDR1 is SGHDN and CDR2 FVKESK. V was clipped by 4 bases and J by 5 bases, with 11 bases between them. The CDR3 runs 13 residues. CDR3 DNA: TGTGCCAGCAGCCCCTGGACGACGGAGACCCAGTACTTC. Encoded protein: CASSPWTTETQYF.

The chain is built from TRBV10-2 and TRBJ1-1; 10 bases align to TRBD1. J lost 0 bases, V lost 0 bases, and 10 bases had no gene match. Germline V gene sequence: CDR1 WSHSY, CDR2 SAAADI. The length of the CDR3 is 19 residues. CDR3 amino acids: CASSESGQGEVELNTEAFF. The CDR3 DNA reads as TGCGCCAGCAGTGAGTCCGGACAGGGGGAAGTTGAATTGAACACTGAAGCTTTCTTT.

The CDR3 reads CASSMTGRDEKLFF. CDR3 nucleotides: TGTGCCAGCAGTATGACAGGACGGGATGAAAAACTGTTTTTT. The genes are TRBV27 and TRBJ1-4; TRBD1 might be the D (6 bases). CDR3 length: 14 amino acids. The V gene lost 5 bases and the J gene lost 6 bases, with 13 bases spanning the gap. Germline V gene sequence: CDR1 MNHEY, CDR2 SMNVEV (reference sequence). The complete variable domain, with remaining parts taken from reference TRBV27 and TRBJ1-4, reads EAQVTQNPRYLITVTGKKLTVTCSQNMNHEYMSWYRQDPGLGLRQIYYSMNVEVTDKGDVPEGYKVSRKEKRNFPLILESPSPNQTSLYFCASSMTGRDEKLFFGSGTQLSVL.

This chain links TRBV13 with TRBJ2-7; 7 nucleotides align to TRBD2. The trim removed 5 bases at V and 1 base at J, leaving 11 bases unmatched. Germline assignment: CDR1 PRHDT and CDR2 FYEKMQ (reference sequence). CDR3 size: 16 residues. In nucleotides, the CDR3 is TGTGCCAGCAGCCCCCTCGGGGGGACGGGATCCTACGAGCAGTACTTC. Translation gives CASSPLGGTGSYEQYF.

This chain connects TRBV5-4 to TRBJ2-3; a possible D gene is TRBD2 (7 bases). The CDR3 has 15 amino acids. With 5 bases removed from V and 4 bases from J, the gap between germline ends came to 17 bases. Germline CDR1 and CDR2: SGHNT and YYREEE (reference sequence). The CDR3 sequence: CASSLVGGPADTQYF. In DNA, the CDR3 is TGTGCCAGCAGTCTGGTGGGGGGGCCCGCAGATACGCAGTATTTT.